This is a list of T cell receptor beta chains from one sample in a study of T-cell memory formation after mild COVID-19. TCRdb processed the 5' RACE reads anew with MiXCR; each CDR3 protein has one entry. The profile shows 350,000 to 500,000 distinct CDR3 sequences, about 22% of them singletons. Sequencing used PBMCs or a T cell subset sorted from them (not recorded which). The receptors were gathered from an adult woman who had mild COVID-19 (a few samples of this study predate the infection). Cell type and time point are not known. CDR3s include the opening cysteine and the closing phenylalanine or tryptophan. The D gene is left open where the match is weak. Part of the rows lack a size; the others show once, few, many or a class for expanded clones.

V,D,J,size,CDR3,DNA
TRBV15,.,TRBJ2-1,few,CATSRVQNYNEQFF,TGTGCCACCAGCAGAGTGCAGAACTACAATGAGCAGTTCTTC
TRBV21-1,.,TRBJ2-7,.,CAKDRHVAREEQYF,TGTGCCAAGGACCGCCACGTGGCGAGGGAGGAGCAGTACTTC
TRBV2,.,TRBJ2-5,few,CASSEGPGHQETQYF,TGTGCCAGCAGTGAGGGGCCGGGGCACCAAGAGACCCAGTACTTC
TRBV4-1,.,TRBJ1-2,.,CASSQVDANYGYTF,TGCGCCAGCAGCCAAGTCGACGCTAACTATGGCTACACCTTC
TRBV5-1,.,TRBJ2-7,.,CASSLELGNNGNEQYF,TGCGCCAGCAGCTTGGAGTTGGGGAATAATGGCAACGAGCAGTACTTC
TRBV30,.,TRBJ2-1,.,CAGDFLGNEQFF,TGTGCCGGGGACTTCCTCGGCAATGAGCAGTTCTTC
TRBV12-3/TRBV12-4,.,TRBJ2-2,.,CASSLVWGLGTGELFF,TGTGCCAGCAGTTTAGTTTGGGGGCTTGGCACCGGGGAGCTGTTTTTT
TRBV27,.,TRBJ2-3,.,CASSLSRNHTDTQYF,TGTGCCAGCAGTTTAAGCAGGAACCACACAGATACGCAGTATTTT
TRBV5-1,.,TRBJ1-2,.,CASSPPSGYGYTF,TGCGCCAGCAGCCCCCCAAGCGGCTATGGCTACACCTTC
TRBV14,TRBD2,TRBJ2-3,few,CASSQTSVRTDTQYF,TGTGCCAGCAGCCAAACTAGCGTGCGCACAGATACGCAGTATTTT
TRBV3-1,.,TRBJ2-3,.,CASSQRLGDTQYF,TGTGCCAGCAGCCAACGCCTTGGGGATACGCAGTATTTT
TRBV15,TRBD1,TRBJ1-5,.,CATSRGVQGVYQPQHF,TGTGCCACCAGCAGAGGAGTACAGGGGGTCTATCAGCCCCAGCATTTT
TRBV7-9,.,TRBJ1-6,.,CASSLMSQANSPLHF,TGTGCCAGCAGCTTAATGTCCCAAGCGAATTCACCCCTCCACTTT
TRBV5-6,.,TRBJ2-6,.,CASSLVGRTESGANVLTF,TGTGCCAGCAGCTTGGTTGGGAGGACGGAATCTGGGGCCAACGTCCTGACTTTC
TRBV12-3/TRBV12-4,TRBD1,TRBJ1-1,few,CAIYGGTGGSYTEAFF,TGTGCCATCTACGGCGGGACAGGGGGTTCGTACACTGAAGCTTTCTTT
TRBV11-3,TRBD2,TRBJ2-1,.,CASSLSAGGPLVNEQFF,TGTGCCAGCAGCTTATCAGCGGGAGGGCCTTTGGTCAATGAGCAGTTCTTC
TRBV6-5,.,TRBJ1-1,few,CASSYSQGHTEAFF,TGTGCCAGCAGTTACTCACAGGGCCACACTGAAGCTTTCTTT
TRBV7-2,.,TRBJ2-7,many,CASSQQTHSYEQYF,TGTGCCAGCAGCCAACAGACCCATTCCTACGAGCAGTACTTC
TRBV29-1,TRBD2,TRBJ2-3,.,CSGVERGAHTQYF,TGCAGCGGGGTCGAGCGGGGGGCCCATACGCAGTATTTT
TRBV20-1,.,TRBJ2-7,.,CSAADRNEQYF,TGCAGTGCTGCGGACAGAAACGAGCAGTACTTC
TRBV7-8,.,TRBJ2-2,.,CASKGGVGTGELFF,TGTGCCAGCAAGGGGGGAGTGGGGACCGGGGAGCTGTTTTTT
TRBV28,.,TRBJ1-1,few,CASSLSPTGREAFF,TGTGCCAGCAGTTTATCCCCGACAGGTCGTGAAGCTTTCTTT